The 28 T cell receptor beta chains below come from one sample, sequenced in a study of T-cell reconstitution after alpha-beta-depleted transplantation in children. Using unique molecular identifiers, the investigators prepared the TCRbeta library. TCRdb independently ran MiXCR on the PCR reads; one entry per CDR3 protein. The repertoire holds about 420,000 distinct CDR3 sequences, roughly 10% seen once, with 4.5% to 7% in the top ten. The material was PBMCs from the stem cell graft donor, obtained from the stem cell graft. These receptors all come from a human donor who donated a stem cell graft to a child with acute myeloid leukemia.

The chain combines TRBV20-1 with TRBJ2-1; TRBD2 matches at 10 bases. Per the germline V gene, CDR1 is DFQATT and CDR2 is SNEGSKA (reference sequence). Unmatched junction bases numbered 7, after V lost 1 base and J lost 10 bases. This CDR3 has 14 amino acids. CDR3 loop: CSARGSGRVIEQFF. CDR3 sequence (DNA): TGCAGTGCTAGAGGAAGCGGGAGGGTTATCGAGCAGTTCTTC.

This clonotype has only a few counts. The chain links TRBV20-1 to TRBJ2-2; D perhaps matches TRBD1 (6 bases). The ends were cut back, 0 bases at V and 4 bases at J, with 15 bases in the middle. The CDR3 loop spans 16 amino acids. Per the germline V gene, CDR1 is DFQATT and CDR2 is SNEGSKA (reference sequence). CDR3 in DNA: TGCAGTGCTAGAGAGTCTGACAGGCAGGTCACCGGGGAGCTGTTTTTT. This codes for CSARESDRQVTGELFF.

This clonotype came up many times. V is TRBV3-1 and J is TRBJ1-2; D is unclear. Trimming shortened V by 1 base and J by 5 bases, and 8 bases separated the two germline ends. The germline gives CDR1 LGHDT, CDR2 YNNKEL (reference sequence). The CDR3 is 13 amino acids. CDR3 nucleotide sequence: TGTGCCAGCAGCCAAGGACTGAGTTATGGCTACACCTTC. Translated, it gives CASSQGLSYGYTF.

This clonotype was seen a few times. The gene calls are TRBV20-1 and TRBJ1-2; the D gene is possibly TRBD1 (6 bases). V was trimmed by 2 bases and J by 4 bases, leaving 11 bases between them. This CDR3 contains 13 residues. Germline CDR1 is DFQATT and CDR2 is SNEGSKA (reference sequence). CDR3 coding DNA: TGCAGTGCTAGAAAGGGGGATGTCTATGGCTACACCTTC. Its translation is CSARKGDVYGYTF.

This clonotype was picked up many times. The rearrangement links TRBV5-1 to TRBJ1-5, with a possible D match to TRBD1 (6 bases). The CDR3 covers 15 residues. Deletions cut 0 bases from V and 8 bases from J, with 15 bases between. Germline loops: CDR1 SGHRS, CDR2 YFSETQ. CDR3: CASSLEFGGIEPQHF. CDR3 nucleotides: TGCGCCAGCAGCTTGGAGTTCGGGGGCATAGAGCCCCAGCATTTT.

This sequence joins TRBV5-1 and TRBJ2-3; the D is unclear. Trimming removed 4 bases from V and 2 bases from J, with 17 bases in between. CDR1 and CDR2 (germline): SGHRS, YFSETQ. This CDR3 has 16 residues. The CDR3 DNA reads TGCGCCAGCAGCCTTGCCGACTTTCACAACACAGATACGCAGTATTTT. Translated, it gives CASSLADFHNTDTQYF.

The chain uses TRBV10-3 and TRBJ2-7, with D possibly matching TRBD1 (6 bases). The germline V gene has CDR1 ENHRY and CDR2 SYGVKD. The CDR3 has 16 amino acids. The V end lost 2 bases, the J end lost 6 bases, and 20 bases lay between the germline ends. The CDR3 region is CAISETPTGVGAEQYF. CDR3 bases: TGTGCCATCAGTGAGACCCCGACAGGCGTCGGGGCCGAGCAGTACTTC.

The gene calls are TRBV5-5 and TRBJ2-7, with D possibly being TRBD1 or TRBD2 (6 bases each). The ends were cut back, 3 bases at V and 4 bases at J, with 14 bases in the middle. Germline-derived CDR1 and CDR2 are SGHKS and YYEKEE (reference sequence). This CDR3 comprises 14 residues. In DNA, the CDR3 is TGTGCCAGCAGCTGGGGGGCAGGGGCATACGAGCAGTACGTC. Translating it yields CASSWGAGAYEQYV.

This clonotype came up many times. This chain links TRBV20-1 with TRBJ2-5; D ambiguous. CDR3 size: 12 residues. Germline values: CDR1 DFQATT, CDR2 SNEGSKA (reference sequence). Trimming removed 5 bases from V and 5 bases from J, with 12 bases in between. The CDR3 sequence: CSAAGSWETQYF. The CDR3 bases are TGCAGTGCTGCCGGGTCTTGGGAGACCCAGTACTTC.

This clonotype was seen at least ten times. V gene TRBV20-1 combines with J gene TRBJ2-6; D gene unclear. Germline V CDR1 and CDR2: DFQATT, SNEGSKA (reference sequence). The ends were cut back, 0 bases at V and 0 bases at J, with 3 bases in the middle. This CDR3 has 14 amino acids. The CDR3 DNA is TGCAGTGCTAGAGAGGTCTCTGGGGCCAACGTCCTGACTTTC. It translates to CSAREVSGANVLTF.

V gene TRBV5-1 combines with J gene TRBJ2-5; TRBD2 matches 10 bases. This CDR3 contains 17 residues. CDR1 SGHRS and CDR2 YFSETQ come from the germline V gene. Unmatched junction bases numbered 6, after V lost 0 bases and J lost 1 base. The CDR3 nucleotides read TGCGCCAGCAGCTTGGGCCTAGCGGGGGCAACCCAAGAGACCCAGTACTTC. This gives the protein CASSLGLAGATQETQYF.

V and J are TRBV20-1 and TRBJ2-1; the match to TRBD2 covers 11 bases. Trimming took 6 bases from V and 1 from J; bases not matched to a gene: 8. The germline gives CDR1 DFQATT, CDR2 SNEGSKA (reference sequence). CDR3 length: 16 residues. As DNA, the CDR3 is TGCAGTGCACCAGTTAGCGGGGGGGCATCCTACAATGAGCAGTTCTTC. Translating it yields CSAPVSGGASYNEQFF.

This clonotype was detected ten times or more. This chain joins TRBV14 and TRBJ1-1; D is undetermined. V lost 5 bases, J lost 0 bases, and 7 bases lay in between. This CDR3 contains 13 residues. In germline, CDR1 is SGHDN, CDR2 FVKESK. The CDR3 region has the DNA TGTGCCAGCAGCAGGGATTTGAACACTGAAGCTTTCTTT. Amino acid sequence: CASSRDLNTEAFF. Full variable domain (outside the CDR3, taken from reference TRBV14 and TRBJ1-1): EAGVTQFPSHSVIEKGQTVTLRCDPISGHDNLYWYRRVMGKEIKFLLHFVKESKQDESGMPNNRFLAERTGGTYSTLKVQPAELEDSGVYFCASSRDLNTEAFFGQGTRLTVV.

The gene calls are TRBV6-5 and TRBJ2-3, with 7 bases that match TRBD2. This CDR3 is 15 amino acids long. Losses at the gene ends were 0 bases for V and 5 bases for J; bases not matched to a gene: 5. The germline V gene has CDR1 MNHEY and CDR2 SVGAGI. CDR3 residues: CASSYSGLPIDTQYF. The CDR3 coding sequence is TGTGCCAGCAGTTACTCGGGACTACCGATAGATACGCAGTATTTT.

The chain recombines TRBV12-3 or TRBV12-4 with TRBJ2-1; TRBD1 aligns across 10 bases. V lost 6 bases to trimming and J lost 3 bases; unmatched junction nucleotides: 5. This CDR3 region has 15 residues. For the CDR3, the DNA is TGTGCCAGCAGCACCGGGACAGGGGTCTACAATGAGCAGTTCTTC. As protein: CASSTGTGVYNEQFF.

Here the CDR3 reads CASSAAEGSPYWAKNIQYF. The CDR3 nucleotides are TGTGCCAGCAGCGCAGCCGAGGGGTCCCCATACTGGGCCAAAAACATTCAGTACTTC. This chain joins TRBV7-8 and TRBJ2-4, with D tentatively TRBD1 or TRBD2 (5 bases each). Germline V CDR1 and CDR2: SGHVS, FQNEAQ. This CDR3 has 19 amino acids. Trimming removed 5 bases from V and 1 base from J, with 24 bases in between. The full variable domain, in which reference TRBV7-8 and TRBJ2-4 provide the parts outside the CDR3, is GAGVSQSPRYKVAKRGQDVALRCDPISGHVSLFWYQQALGQGPEFLTYFQNEAQLDKSGLPSDRFFAERPEGSVSTLKIQRTQQEDSAVYLCASSAAEGSPYWAKNIQYFGAGTRLSVL.

Many counts were recorded for this clonotype. The chain combines TRBV6-2 or TRBV6-3 with TRBJ2-2, with D perhaps matching TRBD2 (5 bases). The length of the CDR3 is 14 residues. CDR1 and CDR2 from the germline V gene are MNHEY and SVGEGT. V lost 8 bases, J lost 1 base, and 11 bases lay in between. CDR3 protein: CASVPGMNTGELFF. DNA of the CDR3: TGTGCCAGCGTCCCCGGGATGAACACCGGGGAGCTGTTTTTT.

A few counts support this clonotype. The chain joins TRBV7-2 to TRBJ2-3; possible D gene TRBD1, 6 bases. This CDR3 has 13 amino acids. The germline V gene encodes CDR1 SGHTA and CDR2 FQGNSA. The V end lost 5 bases, the J end lost 4 bases, and 10 bases lay between the germline ends. The CDR3 here is CASSPDSPDTQYF. CDR3 coding DNA: TGTGCCAGCAGCCCGGACAGCCCAGATACGCAGTATTTT.

This clonotype turned up a few times. The chain recombines TRBV20-1 with TRBJ2-7; 9 nucleotides line up with TRBD1. Germline CDR1 reads DFQATT; CDR2 reads SNEGSKA (reference sequence). The CDR3 has 13 amino acids. V was pared by 4 bases and J by 4 bases, with 5 bases of the junction left unmatched. For the CDR3, the DNA is TGCAGTGCTACTCCGGGACAGGGTTACGAGCAGTACTTC. It encodes CSATPGQGYEQYF.

The V and J genes are TRBV7-9 and TRBJ2-1; TRBD1 agrees at 7 bases. V dropped 5 bases and J dropped 3; count of bases not matched to a gene: 7. CDR1 is SEHNR, CDR2 FQNEAQ, per germline (reference sequence). The length of the CDR3 is 15 residues. The CDR3 coding sequence is TGTGCCAGCAGCCCCGACAGGGCCGGCTACAATGAGCAGTTCTTC. It yields the protein CASSPDRAGYNEQFF. Full variable domain (remainder filled in from reference TRBV7-9 and TRBJ2-1): DTGVSQNPRHKITKRGQNVTFRCDPISEHNRLYWYRQTLGQGPEFLTYFQNEAQLEKSRLLSDRFSAERPKGSFSTLEIQRTEQGDSAMYLCASSPDRAGYNEQFFGPGTRLTVL.

This clonotype occurred a few times. This rearrangement joins TRBV6-5 to TRBJ1-1, with TRBD1 matching over 7 bases. The CDR3 loop spans 14 amino acids. Losses at the gene ends were 4 bases for V and 5 bases for J; bases not matched to a gene: 7. Per the germline V gene, CDR1 is MNHEY and CDR2 is SVGAGI. CDR3 sequence reads: CASSLQGSQTEAFF. The CDR3 coding sequence is TGTGCCAGCAGTTTACAGGGGTCTCAGACTGAAGCTTTCTTT.

This sequence joins TRBV6-4 and TRBJ2-1; 9 bases fit TRBD2. CDR1 and CDR2 from the germline V gene are MRHNA and SNTAGT. V was pared by 2 bases and J by 3 bases, with 2 bases of the junction left unmatched. The CDR3 is 15 amino acids. The CDR3 nucleotides are TGTGCCAGCAGTGACCATAGCGGGGGCTACAATGAGCAGTTCTTC. This translates into CASSDHSGGYNEQFF.

This chain joins TRBV12-3 or TRBV12-4 and TRBJ2-3; 8 bases match TRBD2. V shed 4 bases, J shed 1 base, and the junction held 4 bases outside the gene matches. The CDR3 loop spans 15 amino acids. The CDR3 sequence: CASSSSSGRTDTQYF. The CDR3 bases are TGTGCCAGCAGTTCCTCTAGCGGGCGCACAGATACGCAGTATTTT.

Only a few counts were recorded for this clonotype. The chain recombines TRBV12-3 or TRBV12-4 with TRBJ2-3, with D perhaps given as TRBD1 or TRBD2 (5 bases each). The V and J ends lost 6 bases and 7 bases respectively, with 17 bases between them. The CDR3 contains 14 residues. CDR3: CASSLGPKPNTQYF. CDR3 sequence (DNA): TGTGCCAGCAGCCTGGGACCGAAGCCCAATACGCAGTATTTT.

This clonotype came up a few times. The chain carries TRBV29-1 and TRBJ2-3; TRBD2 aligns across 10 bases. The CDR3 length is 14 residues. V gave up 3 bases and J gave up 6 bases; unmatched junction bases: 6. CDR1 SQVTM and CDR2 ANQGSEA come from the germline V gene. The CDR3, as DNA: TGCAGCGTTGAGCGACTAGCGGGTCTCGATACGCAGTATTTT. It yields the protein CSVERLAGLDTQYF.

This clonotype was found a few times. The CDR3 is CASSSTRIAGELFF. The CDR3 DNA reads as TGTGCCAGCAGTTCCACTAGGATCGCCGGGGAGCTGTTTTTT. V is TRBV6-5 and J is TRBJ2-2, with D tentatively TRBD2 (5 bases). The germline V gene has CDR1 MNHEY and CDR2 SVGAGI. The CDR3 runs 14 residues. Trimming stripped 4 bases from V and 6 bases from J, with 12 bases between.

This chain connects TRBV27 to TRBJ2-7; 14 bases match TRBD2. In germline, CDR1 is MNHEY, CDR2 SMNVEV (reference sequence). The ends lost 7 bases at V and 4 bases at J; junction bases unmatched: 3. This CDR3 contains 14 residues. The CDR3 here is CASTRLAGGYEQYF. CDR3 in DNA: TGTGCCAGCACGCGACTAGCGGGAGGGTACGAGCAGTACTTC.

This clonotype has a count of ten or more. This sequence joins TRBV29-1 and TRBJ2-5, with D perhaps TRBD1 (6 bases). In germline, CDR1 is SQVTM, CDR2 ANQGSEA. Trimming pared 7 bases from V and 2 bases from J, leaving 8 bases between. The CDR3 has 11 amino acids. CDR3 sequence reads: CSAGAQETQYF. The CDR3 DNA follows: TGCAGCGCAGGGGCTCAAGAGACCCAGTACTTC.